This T cell receptor (beta chain) was captured in a study of T cell responses to AZD1222 COVID-19 vaccine. The method was immunoSEQ multiplex PCR; TCRdb's version includes in-frame clones alone and lacks a portion of them. The data hold over 65,000 clones, with 90% observed a single time. This CDR3 has 14 amino acids. Trimming pared 1 base from V and 7 bases from J, leaving 10 bases between. Germline assignment: CDR1 LGHNA and CDR2 YNFKEQ. The clonotype originates from an adult in good health. The chain employs TRBV4-2 and TRBJ2-2; D remains unclear. Sequencing was performed on peripheral blood, taken on day 0 of AZD1222 vaccination. This CDR3 is CASSQARSFGELFF. DNA for the CDR3: TGTGCCAGCAGCCAAGCCAGAAGTTTCGGGGAGCTGTTTTTT.